This T cell receptor beta chain was profiled in a study of T cell changes during pregnancy in multiple sclerosis. Libraries were prepared by immunoSEQ multiplex PCR; TCRdb keeps only in-frame clonotypes and omits some of them. The table lists about 89,000 clones, about 93% of them singletons, with less than 2% in the top ten. The germline CDR1 and CDR2 sequences are MNHEY and SVGAGI. This CDR3 contains 13 residues. Trimming stripped 8 bases from V and 1 base from J, with 11 bases between. The sequence came from a female donor in good health, enrolled as a control in a pregnancy study. The material was peripheral blood, obtained after pregnancy. V is TRBV6-5 and J is TRBJ1-1, with D perhaps matching TRBD1 (5 bases). For the CDR3, the DNA is TGTGCCAGCTTGGGGCTCCAGAACACTGAAGCTTTCTTT. Amino acid sequence: CASLGLQNTEAFF.